The sequence of this TCR beta chain was determined in a study of control samples from healthy donors and cancer patients. The junction had 3 bases not matched to a gene; V was cut back by 0 bases and J by 8 bases. CDR3 size: 16 residues. Germline V gene data show CDR1 as MNHEY and CDR2 as SVGEGT. Libraries were prepared by immunoSEQ multiplex PCR; TCRdb keeps only in-frame clonotypes and omits some of them. The repertoire has tens of thousands of clones, roughly nine tenths of them found once; the top ten carry 9.5% to 10%. Sequencing was carried out using PBMCs. This clonotype originated in a woman aged 45 to 65 with colorectal cancer. The rearrangement uses TRBV6-2 or TRBV6-3 and TRBJ2-3, with 15 bases identical to TRBD2. The chain's CDR3 is CASSYSGLAGGGTQYF. CDR3 bases: TGTGCCAGCAGTTACTCGGGACTAGCGGGGGGTGGTACGCAGTATTTT.